This T cell receptor (beta chain) was identified in a study of T cell responses to AZD1222 COVID-19 vaccine. The study's findings and limits: Variant regions that are unmutated are reportedly the target of nearly half of spike-specific TCRs. A mostly white British donor set with more females was recruited, and clonal diversity was possibly underestimated.

Repertoires were generated with immunoSEQ multiplex PCR, while TCRdb's copy carries only in-frame clones and drops some. The sample has more than 85,000 clones, around 80% seen once. As regards this clone: Its specificity is unknown.

Germline V gives CDR1 SGHVS, CDR2 FQNEAQ. Trimming cost V 1 base and J 6 bases, with 15 bases left between them. This CDR3 region has 15 residues. The source material was peripheral blood, sampled on day 0 of AZD1222 vaccination. The J gene is TRBJ1-1, the V gene TRBV7-8, with TRBD1 as a possible D gene (5 bases). The TCR was taken from an adult in good health. This CDR3 is CASSLVRGWVAEAFF. The CDR3 DNA reads as TGTGCCAGCAGCTTAGTTAGGGGATGGGTCGCTGAAGCTTTCTTT.